The T cell receptor beta chain described here comes from a study of blood T cell repertoires in COVID-19. On the study more broadly: Spain, Italy and the United States supplied samples that represented acute and convalescent COVID-19. In each case, the material was cDNA or gDNA derived from T cells, B-cell-depleted T cells, or PBMCs.

Original analysis: Estimation of nucleated cell counts was performed using reference gene primer amplification. Sequencing was performed with immunoSEQ multiplex PCR; in TCRdb, only in-frame clones are kept and a portion is missing. That table supplies the V and J calls and clone size; D and trimming were determined from the DNA. The sample has tens of thousands of clones; roughly three quarters are singletons. The CDR3 runs 15 residues. Germline CDR1 and CDR2: SEHNR and FQNEAQ (reference sequence). Germline trimming cut 6 bases from V and 0 bases from J; bases unmatched to any gene: 5. This chain uses TRBV7-9 with TRBJ2-7, with 10 bases aligning to TRBD1. The sequencing sample was made of peripheral blood. This TCR derives from a human donor in a cohort sampled during active COVID-19. The CDR3 spells CASRPRQGASYEQYF. The CDR3 DNA follows: TGTGCCAGCAGACCCCGACAGGGGGCCTCCTACGAGCAGTACTTC.